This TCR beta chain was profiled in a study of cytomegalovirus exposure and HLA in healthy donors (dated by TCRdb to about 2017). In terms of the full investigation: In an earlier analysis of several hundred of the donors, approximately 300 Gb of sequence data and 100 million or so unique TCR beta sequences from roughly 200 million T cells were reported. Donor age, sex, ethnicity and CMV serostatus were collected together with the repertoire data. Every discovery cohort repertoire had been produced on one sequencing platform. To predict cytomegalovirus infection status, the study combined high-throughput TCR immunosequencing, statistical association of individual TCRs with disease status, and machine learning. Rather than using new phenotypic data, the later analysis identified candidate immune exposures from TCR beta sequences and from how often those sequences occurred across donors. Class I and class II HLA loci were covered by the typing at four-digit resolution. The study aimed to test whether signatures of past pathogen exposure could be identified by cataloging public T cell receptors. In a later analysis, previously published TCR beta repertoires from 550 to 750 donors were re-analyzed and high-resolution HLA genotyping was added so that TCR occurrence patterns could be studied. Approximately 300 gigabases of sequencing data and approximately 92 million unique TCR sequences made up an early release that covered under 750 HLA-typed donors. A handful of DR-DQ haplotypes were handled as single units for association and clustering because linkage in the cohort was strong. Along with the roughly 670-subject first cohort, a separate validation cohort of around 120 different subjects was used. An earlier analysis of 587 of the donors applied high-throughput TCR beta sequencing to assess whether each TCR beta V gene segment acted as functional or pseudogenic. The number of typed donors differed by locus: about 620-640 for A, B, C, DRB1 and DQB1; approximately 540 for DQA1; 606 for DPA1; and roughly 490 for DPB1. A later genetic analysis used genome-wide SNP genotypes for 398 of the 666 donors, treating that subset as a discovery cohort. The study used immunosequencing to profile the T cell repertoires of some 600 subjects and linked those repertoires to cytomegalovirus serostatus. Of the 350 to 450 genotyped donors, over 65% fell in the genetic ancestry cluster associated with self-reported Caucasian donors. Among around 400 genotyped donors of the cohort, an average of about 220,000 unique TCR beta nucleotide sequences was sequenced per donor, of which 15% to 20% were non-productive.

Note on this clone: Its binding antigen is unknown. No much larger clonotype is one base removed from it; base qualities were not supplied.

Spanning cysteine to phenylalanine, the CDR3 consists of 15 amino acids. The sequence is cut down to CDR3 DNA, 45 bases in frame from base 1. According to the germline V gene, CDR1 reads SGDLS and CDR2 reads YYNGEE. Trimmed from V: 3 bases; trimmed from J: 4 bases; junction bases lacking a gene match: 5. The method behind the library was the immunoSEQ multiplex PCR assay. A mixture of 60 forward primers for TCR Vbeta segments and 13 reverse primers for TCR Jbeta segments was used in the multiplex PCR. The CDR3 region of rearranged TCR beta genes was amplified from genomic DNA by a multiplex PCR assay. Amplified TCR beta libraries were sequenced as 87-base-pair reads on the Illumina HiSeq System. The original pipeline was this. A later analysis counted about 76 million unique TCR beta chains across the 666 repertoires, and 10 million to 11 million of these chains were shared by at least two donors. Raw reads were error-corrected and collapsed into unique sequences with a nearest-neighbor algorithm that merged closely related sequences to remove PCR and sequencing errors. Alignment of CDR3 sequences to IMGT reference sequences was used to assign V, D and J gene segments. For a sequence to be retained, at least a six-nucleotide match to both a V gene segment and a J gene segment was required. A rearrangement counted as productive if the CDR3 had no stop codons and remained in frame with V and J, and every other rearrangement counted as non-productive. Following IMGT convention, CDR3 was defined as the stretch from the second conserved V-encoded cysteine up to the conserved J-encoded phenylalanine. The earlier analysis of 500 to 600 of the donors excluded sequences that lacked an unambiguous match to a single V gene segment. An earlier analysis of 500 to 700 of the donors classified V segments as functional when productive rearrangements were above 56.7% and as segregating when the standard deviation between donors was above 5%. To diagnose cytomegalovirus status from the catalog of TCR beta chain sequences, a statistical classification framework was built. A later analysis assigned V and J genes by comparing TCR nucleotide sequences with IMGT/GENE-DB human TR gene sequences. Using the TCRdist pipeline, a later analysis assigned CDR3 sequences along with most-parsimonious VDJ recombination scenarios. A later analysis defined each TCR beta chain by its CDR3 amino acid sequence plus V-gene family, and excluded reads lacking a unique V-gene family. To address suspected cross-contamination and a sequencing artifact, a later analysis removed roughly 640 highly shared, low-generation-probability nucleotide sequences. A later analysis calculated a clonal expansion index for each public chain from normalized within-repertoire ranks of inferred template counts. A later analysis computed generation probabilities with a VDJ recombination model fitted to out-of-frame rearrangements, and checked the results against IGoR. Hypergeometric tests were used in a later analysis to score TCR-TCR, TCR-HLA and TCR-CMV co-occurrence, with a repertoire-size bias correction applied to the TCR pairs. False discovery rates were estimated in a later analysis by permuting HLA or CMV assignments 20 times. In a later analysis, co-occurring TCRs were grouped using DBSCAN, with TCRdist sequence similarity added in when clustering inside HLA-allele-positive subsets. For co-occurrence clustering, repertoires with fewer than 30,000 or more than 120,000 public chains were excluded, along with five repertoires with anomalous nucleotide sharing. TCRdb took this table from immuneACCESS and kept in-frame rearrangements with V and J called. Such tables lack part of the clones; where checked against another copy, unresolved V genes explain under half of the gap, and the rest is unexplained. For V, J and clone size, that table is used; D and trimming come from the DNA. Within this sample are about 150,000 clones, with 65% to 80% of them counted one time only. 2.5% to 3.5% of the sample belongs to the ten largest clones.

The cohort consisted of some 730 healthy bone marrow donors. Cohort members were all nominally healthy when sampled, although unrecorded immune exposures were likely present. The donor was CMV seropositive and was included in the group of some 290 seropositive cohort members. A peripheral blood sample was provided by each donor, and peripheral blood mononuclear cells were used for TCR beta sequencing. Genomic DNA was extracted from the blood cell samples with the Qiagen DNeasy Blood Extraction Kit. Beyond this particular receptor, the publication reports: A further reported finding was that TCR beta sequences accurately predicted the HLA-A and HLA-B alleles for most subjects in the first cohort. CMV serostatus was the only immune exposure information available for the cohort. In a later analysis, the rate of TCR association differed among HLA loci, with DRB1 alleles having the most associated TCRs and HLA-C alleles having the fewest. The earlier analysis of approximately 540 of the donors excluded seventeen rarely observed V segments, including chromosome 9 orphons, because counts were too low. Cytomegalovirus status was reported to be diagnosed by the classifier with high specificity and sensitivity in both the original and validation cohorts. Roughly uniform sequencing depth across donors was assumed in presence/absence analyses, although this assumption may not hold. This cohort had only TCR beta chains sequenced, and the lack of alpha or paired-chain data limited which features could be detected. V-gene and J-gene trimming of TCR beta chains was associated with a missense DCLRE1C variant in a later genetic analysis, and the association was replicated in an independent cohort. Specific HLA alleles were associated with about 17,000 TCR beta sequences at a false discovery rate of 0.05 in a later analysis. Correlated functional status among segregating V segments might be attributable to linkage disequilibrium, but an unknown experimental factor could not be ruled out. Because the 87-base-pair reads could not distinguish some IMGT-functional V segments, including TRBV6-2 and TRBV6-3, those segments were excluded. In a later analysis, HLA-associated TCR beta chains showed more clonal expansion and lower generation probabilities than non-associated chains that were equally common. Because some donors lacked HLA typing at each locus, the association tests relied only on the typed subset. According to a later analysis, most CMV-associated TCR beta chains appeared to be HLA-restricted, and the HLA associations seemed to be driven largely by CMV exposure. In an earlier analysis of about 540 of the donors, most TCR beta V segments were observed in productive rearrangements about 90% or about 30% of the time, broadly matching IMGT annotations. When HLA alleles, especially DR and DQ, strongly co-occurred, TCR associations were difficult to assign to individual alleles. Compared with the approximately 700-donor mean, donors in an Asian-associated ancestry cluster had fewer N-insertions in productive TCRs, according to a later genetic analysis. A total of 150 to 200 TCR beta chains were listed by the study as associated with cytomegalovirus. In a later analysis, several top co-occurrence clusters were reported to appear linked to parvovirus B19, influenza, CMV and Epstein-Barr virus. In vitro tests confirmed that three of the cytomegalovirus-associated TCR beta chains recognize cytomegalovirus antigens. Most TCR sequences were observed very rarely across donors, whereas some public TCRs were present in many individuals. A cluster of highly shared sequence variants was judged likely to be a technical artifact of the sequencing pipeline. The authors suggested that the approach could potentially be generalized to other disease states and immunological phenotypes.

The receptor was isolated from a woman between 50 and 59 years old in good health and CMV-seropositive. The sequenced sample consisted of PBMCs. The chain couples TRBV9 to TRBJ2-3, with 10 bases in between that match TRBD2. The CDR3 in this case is CASSASGGAPDTQYF. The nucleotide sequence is TGTGCCAGCAGCGCGAGCGGGGGGGCCCCAGATACGCAGTATTTT.